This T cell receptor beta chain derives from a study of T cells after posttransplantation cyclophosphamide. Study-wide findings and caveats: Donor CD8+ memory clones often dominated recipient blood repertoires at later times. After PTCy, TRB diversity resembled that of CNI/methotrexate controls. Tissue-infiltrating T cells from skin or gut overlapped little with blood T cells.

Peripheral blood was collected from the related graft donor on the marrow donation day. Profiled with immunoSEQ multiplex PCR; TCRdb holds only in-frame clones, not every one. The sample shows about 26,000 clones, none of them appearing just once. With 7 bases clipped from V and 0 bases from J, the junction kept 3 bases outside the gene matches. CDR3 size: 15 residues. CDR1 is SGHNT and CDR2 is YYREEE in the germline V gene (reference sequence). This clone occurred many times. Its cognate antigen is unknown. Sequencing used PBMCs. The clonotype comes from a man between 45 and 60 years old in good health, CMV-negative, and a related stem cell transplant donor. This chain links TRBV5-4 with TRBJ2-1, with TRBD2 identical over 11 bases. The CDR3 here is CASGTSGSSYNEQFF. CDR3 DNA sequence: TGTGCCAGCGGGACTAGCGGTAGCTCCTACAATGAGCAGTTCTTC. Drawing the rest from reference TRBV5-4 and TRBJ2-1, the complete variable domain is ETGVTQSPTHLIKTRGQQVTLRCSSQSGHNTVSWYQQALGQGPQFIFQYYREEENGRGNFPPRFSGLQFPNYSSELNVNALELDDSALYLCASGTSGSSYNEQFFGPGTRLTVL.